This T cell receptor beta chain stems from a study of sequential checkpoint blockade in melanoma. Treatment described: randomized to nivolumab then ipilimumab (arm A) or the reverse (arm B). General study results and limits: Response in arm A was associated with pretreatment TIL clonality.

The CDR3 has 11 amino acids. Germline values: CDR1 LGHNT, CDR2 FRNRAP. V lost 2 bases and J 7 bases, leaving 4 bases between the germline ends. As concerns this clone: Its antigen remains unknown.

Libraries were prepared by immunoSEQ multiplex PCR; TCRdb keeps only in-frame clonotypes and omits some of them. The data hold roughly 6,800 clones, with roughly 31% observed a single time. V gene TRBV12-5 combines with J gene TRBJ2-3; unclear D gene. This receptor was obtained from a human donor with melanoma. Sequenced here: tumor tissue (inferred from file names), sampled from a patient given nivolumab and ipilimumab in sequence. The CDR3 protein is CASGLSNTQYF. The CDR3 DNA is TGTGCTAGTGGTTTGTCCAATACGCAGTATTTT.